A selection of T cell receptor beta chains follows, all from one sample in a study of cytomegalovirus exposure and HLA in healthy donors. Using immunoSEQ multiplex PCR, the repertoire was profiled, and TCRdb retains in-frame clones only, with some absent. Of about 160,000 clones in the sample, around 80% were seen once. Sample: PBMCs. These receptors originate from a man aged 25-45 years in good health and CMV-seronegative. CDR3s include the opening cysteine and the closing phenylalanine or tryptophan. The D gene is left open where the match is weak. Part of the rows lack a size; the others show once, few, many or a class for expanded clones.

CDR3 DNA,CDR3 protein,J gene,clone size,V gene,D gene
TGTGCCAGCAGCTTAGTTTCCGAGGATTCGGGCACTGAAGCTTTCTTT,CASSLVSEDSGTEAFF,TRBJ1-1,NA,TRBV7-6,NA
TGTGCCAGCAGCTTTTCGGGACAGGCCCCTGAAAAACTGTTTTTT,CASSFSGQAPEKLFF,TRBJ1-4,NA,TRBV9,TRBD1
TGTGCCAGCAGTTTCCAGGGGAGAGGTGAAAAACTGTTTTTT,CASSFQGRGEKLFF,TRBJ1-4,NA,TRBV28,NA
TGTGCCTGGAGTGTAAGCCAGGGATGGCACGAGCAGTACTTC,CAWSVSQGWHEQYF,TRBJ2-7,NA,TRBV30,NA
TGTGCCAGCAGTCGGCCCCGGGTTTCCTACGAGCAGTACTTC,CASSRPRVSYEQYF,TRBJ2-7,NA,TRBV28,NA
TGTGCCAGCAGCCCCGATGGGACAGGGATCTATGGCTACACCTTC,CASSPDGTGIYGYTF,TRBJ1-2,few,TRBV7-9,TRBD1
TGTGCCAGCTCCCTTGCGGAGGGTTGGGCTTTCTTT,CASSLAEGWAFF,TRBJ1-1,few,TRBV25-1,NA
TGTGCCTGGAGTGGAATAGGGGCTACCTACGAGCAGTACTTC,CAWSGIGATYEQYF,TRBJ2-7,few,TRBV30,NA
TGTGCCAGCTCTCTTCTCGACAGGGTTGACTATGGCTACACCTTC,CASSLLDRVDYGYTF,TRBJ1-2,few,TRBV18,TRBD1
TGCGCCAGCAGTGAGATGACAGTTCCCTACGAGCAGTACTTC,CASSEMTVPYEQYF,TRBJ2-7,NA,TRBV10-1,NA
TGTGCCACGGACCCGGGACTAGCGGGGGGGATAGTCTCCTACAATGAGCAGTTCTTC,CATDPGLAGGIVSYNEQFF,TRBJ2-1,NA,TRBV15,TRBD2
TGTGCCAGCAGCTTAGCGGGACAGGGAAGGGCTCAGCCCCAGCATTTT,CASSLAGQGRAQPQHF,TRBJ1-5,once,TRBV7-9,TRBD1
TGTGCCAGCAGCCCCTGGGCCCTTCAGGGGGATTCTTACAATGAGCAGTTCTTC,CASSPWALQGDSYNEQFF,TRBJ2-1,NA,TRBV9,TRBD1
TGTGCCAGCGGGACAAGTGGGCACCTCCACTTT,CASGTSGHLHF,TRBJ1-6,NA,TRBV5-4,NA
TGTGCCAGCAGCCCAACCCCCAGAACTAATGAAAAACTGTTTTTT,CASSPTPRTNEKLFF,TRBJ1-4,NA,TRBV9,NA
TGTGCCAGCAGCTTAGGGACAGGGGGAAGCTACGAGCAGTACTTC,CASSLGTGGSYEQYF,TRBJ2-7,NA,TRBV11-2,TRBD1
TGTGCCAGCAGTGAAGCCCAGAGGAAAAATACGCAGTATTTT,CASSEAQRKNTQYF,TRBJ2-3,NA,TRBV2,NA
TGTGCCAGCAGTGAAGCCTGGAGTCCGGGACAGGGGGCTTGGGAGACCCAGTACTTC,CASSEAWSPGQGAWETQYF,TRBJ2-5,NA,TRBV6-1,TRBD1
TGTGCCAGCAGTCCGGGACAGGGAGCCACAGATACGCAGTATTTT,CASSPGQGATDTQYF,TRBJ2-3,NA,TRBV27,TRBD1
TGTGCCTGGACTCGAATTAGGACTTCCCTCTATGGCTACACCTTC,CAWTRIRTSLYGYTF,TRBJ1-2,NA,TRBV30,NA
TGTGCCAGCAGCCCCCAGGTGAACACTGAAGCTTTCTTT,CASSPQVNTEAFF,TRBJ1-1,NA,TRBV5-4,NA
TGCGCCAGCAGCCAAGGCGGGTGGGTTGGCTACACCTTC,CASSQGGWVGYTF,TRBJ1-2,once,TRBV4-1,NA
TGTGCCAGCAGCTGGGGGACTAGCGGGGTCCTCGACGAGCAGTACTTC,CASSWGTSGVLDEQYF,TRBJ2-7,NA,TRBV5-6,TRBD2
TGTGCCAGCAGCCCGATTGGGGCCCACGAGCAGTACTTC,CASSPIGAHEQYF,TRBJ2-7,NA,TRBV9,NA
TGTGCCAGCAGTTCCCCGACAGGGGTTAGTGAAAAACTGTTTTTT,CASSSPTGVSEKLFF,TRBJ1-4,NA,TRBV28,TRBD1
TGTGCCAGCAGATTGACTAATGAGCAGTTCTTC,CASRLTNEQFF,TRBJ2-1,few,TRBV2,NA
TGCGCCAGCAGCTCTACCGCGGCTAGCGGGACTGAGACCCAGTACTTC,CASSSTAASGTETQYF,TRBJ2-5,once,TRBV5-1,TRBD2
TGTGCCTGGACTGGGGCTAGCGGGAGGTTTGGACAGTCCTACAATGAGCAGTTCTTC,CAWTGASGRFGQSYNEQFF,TRBJ2-1,NA,TRBV30,TRBD2
TGTGCCAGCAGTCCCTCGGCGGGGCGGAACACTGAAGCTTTCTTT,CASSPSAGRNTEAFF,TRBJ1-1,NA,TRBV6-5,NA
TGTGCCAGCAGTTTACGGAGAAATACTGGAAACACCATATATTTT,CASSLRRNTGNTIYF,TRBJ1-3,NA,TRBV28,NA
TGTGCCAGCAGCTTGGAACGGGTCGCCCTTGAAGCTTTCTTT,CASSLERVALEAFF,TRBJ1-1,NA,TRBV5-4,NA
TGTGCCAGCATGCCTTGGACAGGGAACAATTCACCCCTCCACTTT,CASMPWTGNNSPLHF,TRBJ1-6,NA,TRBV6-6,TRBD1
TGTGCCAGCAGCCCGCCGGGGGGGATAGTGACCGAGCAGTACTTC,CASSPPGGIVTEQYF,TRBJ2-7,NA,TRBV5-4,TRBD2
TGTGCCAGCAGCACCCCGACAGGGGTGGCTTTCTTT,CASSTPTGVAFF,TRBJ1-1,NA,TRBV7-3,TRBD1
TGTGCCAGCAGCGCCTCGACAGGGGGCCTACGAGCCAATGGCTACACCTTC,CASSASTGGLRANGYTF,TRBJ1-2,NA,TRBV9,TRBD1
TGTGCCAGCAGCGCCATCGGACTAGCGGGGGGGCCCACCGGGGAGCTGTTTTTT,CASSAIGLAGGPTGELFF,TRBJ2-2,NA,TRBV9,TRBD2
TGTGCCAGCAGCCCCGGTCGCCGACAGGATAATTCACCCCTCCACTTT,CASSPGRRQDNSPLHF,TRBJ1-6,NA,TRBV11-2,NA
TGTGCCAGCAGCGTACAGGGTGAGGGCACCGGGGAGCTGTTTTTT,CASSVQGEGTGELFF,TRBJ2-2,few,TRBV6-5,NA
TGTGCCAGCAGCCGCCATCGGGAGACCCAGTACTTC,CASSRHRETQYF,TRBJ2-5,NA,TRBV11-2,NA
TGTGCCAGCAGCTTAGTGGGTAGCGGGGGAGCTCAGTACTTC,CASSLVGSGGAQYF,TRBJ2-7,NA,TRBV7-9,TRBD2
TGTGCCTGGAGCCGTGGTAGCGGGCAAGAGACCCAGTACTTC,CAWSRGSGQETQYF,TRBJ2-5,NA,TRBV30,TRBD2
TGTGCCAGCAGCTTAGTTGGGGCCGGAAACACCATATATTTT,CASSLVGAGNTIYF,TRBJ1-3,NA,TRBV7-2,NA
TGTGCCAGCAGCTTAGCGCCTTCGGGCGGGGACACTGAAGCTTTCTTT,CASSLAPSGGDTEAFF,TRBJ1-1,once,TRBV7-8,NA
TGTGCCAGCAGCTTGAACCCGGGACAAAATAATTCACCCCTCCACTTT,CASSLNPGQNNSPLHF,TRBJ1-6,NA,TRBV7-2,NA
TGTGCCAGCAGCTCTGCCGGGACAGGGAATCAGCCCCAGCATTTT,CASSSAGTGNQPQHF,TRBJ1-5,NA,TRBV7-9,TRBD1
TGTGCCAGCAGTGGACCGGGGGAGTATCAGCCCCAGCATTTT,CASSGPGEYQPQHF,TRBJ1-5,NA,TRBV2,NA
TGTGCCATCAGAAGCTTTGGGCCCAACACTGAAGCTTTCTTT,CAIRSFGPNTEAFF,TRBJ1-1,NA,TRBV10-3,NA
TGTGCCATCAGTGGGCAGGGCCAAGAGACCCAGTACTTC,CAISGQGQETQYF,TRBJ2-5,NA,TRBV10-3,NA
TGTGCCAGCAGCTTGTGGGAGGCCCTGTATGGCTACACCTTC,CASSLWEALYGYTF,TRBJ1-2,NA,TRBV5-4,NA
TGTGCCAGCACCTACGGACTAGCGGAGACCCAGTACTTC,CASTYGLAETQYF,TRBJ2-5,NA,TRBV6-6,TRBD2
TGTGCCAGCAGCGTAGGGGATCGGAGGGAAAGCTCCTACGAGCAGTACTTC,CASSVGDRRESSYEQYF,TRBJ2-7,NA,TRBV9,NA
TGTGCCAGCAGGGGCGGGACTAGCTCCTACAATGAGCAGTTCTTC,CASRGGTSSYNEQFF,TRBJ2-1,few,TRBV5-4,TRBD2
TGTGCCAGCAGGGGGGGGGAGGGTGAATCTTTCTTT,CASRGGEGESFF,TRBJ1-1,once,TRBV28,NA
TGCGCCAGCAGCTTGGGCGGGGCGAACACCGGGGAGCTGTTTTTT,CASSLGGANTGELFF,TRBJ2-2,NA,TRBV5-1,NA
TGTGCCAGCAGCTTGTACAGGGGCAACACTGAAGCTTTCTTT,CASSLYRGNTEAFF,TRBJ1-1,NA,TRBV7-2,TRBD1
TGTGCCAGCAGCCCGGCAGGGAACACCGGGGAGCTGTTTTTT,CASSPAGNTGELFF,TRBJ2-2,NA,TRBV28,NA
TGTGCCAGCAGTTTATGGCCTACTAGCGGGCCGCTTCAAGAGACCCAGTACTTC,CASSLWPTSGPLQETQYF,TRBJ2-5,NA,TRBV28,TRBD2